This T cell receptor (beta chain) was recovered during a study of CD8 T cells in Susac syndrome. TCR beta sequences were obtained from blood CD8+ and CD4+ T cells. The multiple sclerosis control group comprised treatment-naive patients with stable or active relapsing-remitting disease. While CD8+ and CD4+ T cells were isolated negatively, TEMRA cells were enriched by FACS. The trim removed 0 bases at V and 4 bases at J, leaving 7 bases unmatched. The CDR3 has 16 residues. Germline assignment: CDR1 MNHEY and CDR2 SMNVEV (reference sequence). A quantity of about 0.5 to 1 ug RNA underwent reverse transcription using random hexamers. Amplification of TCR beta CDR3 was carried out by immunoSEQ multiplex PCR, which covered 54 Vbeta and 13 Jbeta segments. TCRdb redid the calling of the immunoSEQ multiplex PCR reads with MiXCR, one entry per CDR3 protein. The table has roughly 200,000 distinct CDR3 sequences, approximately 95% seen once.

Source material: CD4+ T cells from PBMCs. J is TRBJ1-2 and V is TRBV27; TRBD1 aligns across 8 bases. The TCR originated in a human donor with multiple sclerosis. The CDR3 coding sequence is TGTGCCAGCAGTTTATCGGGACAGGTTCCTACCTATGGCTACACCTTC. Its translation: CASSLSGQVPTYGYTF.